Listed below are T cell receptor beta chains from one sample, sequenced in a study of cytomegalovirus exposure and HLA in healthy donors. Some clones are missing from TCRdb's copy, which holds only in-frame ones; the method was immunoSEQ multiplex PCR. The repertoire includes approximately 210,000 clones, over 75% of them detected once, and about 1.7% sits in the top ten. Sequencing was done on a sample of PBMCs. The receptors here all came from a man aged 18 to 29 in good health and CMV-seronegative. Each CDR3 is given with its conserved first and last residue. Each record gives: clone size, J gene, D gene, V gene, CDR3 DNA, CDR3 protein. The D gene is left open where the match is weak. Some rows mark clone size as missing; the rest say once, few, many or name a class of expanded clone.

. | TRBJ1-1 | . | TRBV27 | TGTGCCAGCAGTTTCGGGGGATCGACTGAAGCTTTCTTT | CASSFGGSTEAFF
. | TRBJ2-5 | . | TRBV5-1 | TGCGCCAGCAGCTTGGCGGGGAGAGAGACCCAGTACTTC | CASSLAGRETQYF
once | TRBJ1-4 | TRBD1 | TRBV7-2 | TGTGCCAGCAGACAGGGGTTTAATGAAAAACTGTTTTTT | CASRQGFNEKLFF
once | TRBJ2-3 | TRBD2 | TRBV18 | TGTGCCAGCTCACCACTAGCGGGGATTAGCACAGATACGCAGTATTTT | CASSPLAGISTDTQYF
. | TRBJ2-5 | TRBD2 | TRBV4-2 | TGTGCCAGCAGCCAAGTCGGGAATAGCGGGAAAGAGACCCAGTACTTC | CASSQVGNSGKETQYF
. | TRBJ1-2 | . | TRBV6-5 | TGTGCCAGCAGTAAACACGGGATATCGTATGGCTACACCTTC | CASSKHGISYGYTF
. | TRBJ2-1 | . | TRBV28 | TGTGCCAGCAGTTTATATCCTGAGAACAATGAGCAGTTCTTC | CASSLYPENNEQFF
. | TRBJ2-1 | TRBD2 | TRBV27 | TGTGCCAGCAGCCACTTCCAGACTAGCCGGACCAACTCCTACAATGAGCAGTTCTTC | CASSHFQTSRTNSYNEQFF
. | TRBJ2-3 | . | TRBV5-1 | TGCGCCAGCAGCTTAGGACAGACTAGCACAGATACGCAGTATTTT | CASSLGQTSTDTQYF
. | TRBJ2-3 | . | TRBV5-4 | TGTGCCAGCAGCTTGGCGGGACAGCGGGCAGATACGCAGTATTTT | CASSLAGQRADTQYF
. | TRBJ2-5 | TRBD2 | TRBV7-9 | TGTGCCAGCAGCTTAAGAACTAGCGGGAGGGCCGGGGAGACCCAGTACTTC | CASSLRTSGRAGETQYF
. | TRBJ1-4 | TRBD1 | TRBV28 | TGTGCCAGCAGCGACGGGGGGACAGGGTACGAAAAACTGTTTTTT | CASSDGGTGYEKLFF
. | TRBJ2-1 | . | TRBV5-6 | TGTGCCAGCAGCTGGTTCCCAGGGGGGAGCCCCAATGAGCAGTTCTTC | CASSWFPGGSPNEQFF
. | TRBJ2-7 | . | TRBV21-1 | TGTGCCAGCCTACGACTTAAAATCCCTAGGGAGCAGTACTTC | CASLRLKIPREQYF
. | TRBJ2-1 | . | TRBV29-1 | TGCAGCGTTGTGGTGAGCTCCTACAATGAGCAGTTCTTC | CSVVVSSYNEQFF
. | TRBJ1-2 | TRBD1 | TRBV27 | TGTGCCAGCAGAACAGGGGGAAAGGGCTACACCTTC | CASRTGGKGYTF
. | TRBJ1-5 | TRBD1 | TRBV19 | TGTGCCAGTATGAGCCAGGGGGCAGGCAATCAGCCCCAGCATTTT | CASMSQGAGNQPQHF
. | TRBJ2-7 | . | TRBV19 | TGTGCCAGTAGTATAGAGTCGGGGTACGAGCAGTACTTC | CASSIESGYEQYF
few | TRBJ1-5 | . | TRBV4-3 | TGCGCCAGCAGCCAAGATTTCCAACTCAATCAGCCCCAGCATTTT | CASSQDFQLNQPQHF
. | TRBJ2-3 | . | TRBV4-1 | TGCGCCAGCAGCCAAGATTACGGGAGAGGTGGCCCAGATACGCAGTATTTT | CASSQDYGRGGPDTQYF
. | TRBJ2-7 | . | TRBV5-4 | TGTGCCAGCAGCGCAACAGGGTCCGAGCAGTACTTC | CASSATGSEQYF
. | TRBJ2-5 | TRBD1 | TRBV6-1 | TGTGCCAGCAGTGAAGCGATTGCAGGGGGCGCGGAGACCCAGTACTTC | CASSEAIAGGAETQYF
. | TRBJ1-1 | TRBD1 | TRBV10-1 | TGCGCCAGCAGTGAGTCAAGAGGGACAGTAGCTTTCTTT | CASSESRGTVAFF
once | TRBJ1-2 | . | TRBV7-2 | TGTGCCAGCAGCCCAGGGGCCAACTATGGCTACACCTTC | CASSPGANYGYTF
. | TRBJ2-7 | TRBD1 | TRBV4-3 | TGCGCCAGCAGCCAAGACCCCGGGACAGGTTCCTACGAGCAGTACTTC | CASSQDPGTGSYEQYF
few | TRBJ2-7 | TRBD2 | TRBV19 | TGTGCCAGCTCTAGCGGGAGTATCTACGAGCAGTACTTC | CASSSGSIYEQYF
. | TRBJ2-3 | . | TRBV11-2 | TGTGCCAGCAGCTTAGATCCGGGGGGCACAGATACGCAGTATTTT | CASSLDPGGTDTQYF